What follows are 5 T cell receptor beta chains derived from one specimen sequenced in a study of T cell responses to AZD1222 COVID-19 vaccine. Clones were read by immunoSEQ multiplex PCR, and TCRdb kept only the in-frame ones, dropping some. The sample contains about 150,000 clones, 85% to 95% of which appear only once. The source material was peripheral blood, sampled 28 days after the second AZD1222 dose. Source of these receptors: an adult who received the AZD1222 COVID-19 vaccine.

The rearrangement links TRBV7-8 to TRBJ2-1; 8 nucleotides agree with TRBD2. After removal of 7 bases from V and 2 bases from J, the junction contained 10 bases not matched to a gene. This CDR3 comprises 16 residues. Germline V CDR1 and CDR2: SGHVS, FQNEAQ. The CDR3 nucleotides read TGTGCCAGCACTGAAGGTACCGGGAGGGCCTACAATGAGCAGTTCTTC. Translated, it gives CASTEGTGRAYNEQFF.

The chain is built from TRBV6-6 and TRBJ1-5, with 8 bases lining up with TRBD1. From germline, CDR1 is MNHNY and CDR2 SVGAGI (reference sequence). The trim removed 2 bases at V and 2 bases at J, leaving 5 bases unmatched. This CDR3 is built from 16 residues. CDR3 bases: TGTGCCAGCAGTTACCCGCCGGGACAGGGCAATCAGCCCCAGCATTTT. Its translation is CASSYPPGQGNQPQHF.

The chain employs TRBV19 and TRBJ1-3; maybe TRBD1 (5 bases). In germline, CDR1 is LNHDA, CDR2 SQIVND (reference sequence). Trimming left V 10 bases short and J 3 bases short, with 16 bases between. The CDR3 has 14 amino acids. The DNA of the CDR3 is TGTGCCACCGCGGGGGGTCTCCGTGGAAACACCATATATTTT. Its protein product is CATAGGLRGNTIYF.

The chain combines TRBV7-9 with TRBJ2-7, with unresolved D. The germline V and J ends were trimmed by 4 bases and 3 bases, with 4 bases remaining between them. Germline CDR1 is SEHNR and CDR2 is FQNEAQ (reference sequence). This CDR3 contains 11 residues. As DNA, the CDR3 is TGTGCCAGCAGCTCCTACTACGAGCAGTACTTC. This sequence encodes CASSSYYEQYF.

The V call is TRBV4-2, the J call TRBJ2-3, with 10 bases fitting TRBD1. This CDR3 has 14 amino acids. Germline loops: CDR1 LGHNA, CDR2 YNFKEQ. V was clipped by 1 base and J by 9 bases; unmatched bases: 4. The CDR3 loop reads CASSQGGQGPTQYF. CDR3 in DNA: TGTGCCAGCAGCCAAGGGGGACAGGGGCCCACGCAGTATTTT.